This T cell receptor (beta chain) is from a study of beta chain features in type 1 diabetes. As for the study in general: Researchers looked at 95 million to 140 million sorted cells across all samples.

Sequencing targeted expressed TCRB transcripts, as all isolated RNA had been reverse transcribed. Repertoires were generated with immunoSEQ multiplex PCR, while TCRdb's copy carries only in-frame clones and drops some. The table includes 350,000 to 450,000 clones, around 13% detected once. The CDR3 runs 15 residues. Unmatched junction bases numbered 1, after V lost 6 bases and J lost 1 base. The germline CDR1 and CDR2 sequences are ENHRY and SYGVKD. This clone appeared many times. Its antigen is unknown. Other nucleotide sequences in the sample specify the same CDR3. Notes on the study in general: The question of HLA type influencing TCRB rearrangement was one that remained unresolved here. Shortening of TCRB CDR3s, moderate but significant, appeared in all four CD4+ subsets of Type 1 diabetes patients.

Sequencing was performed on naive CD4+ T cells from blood. This clonotype was sampled from a man younger than 45 in good health. The chain uses TRBV10-3 and TRBJ2-3; 13 nucleotides agree with TRBD2. The CDR3 here is CAISGLAGGTDTQYF. CDR3 sequence (DNA): TGTGCCATCAGCGGACTAGCGGGAGGCACAGATACGCAGTATTTT.